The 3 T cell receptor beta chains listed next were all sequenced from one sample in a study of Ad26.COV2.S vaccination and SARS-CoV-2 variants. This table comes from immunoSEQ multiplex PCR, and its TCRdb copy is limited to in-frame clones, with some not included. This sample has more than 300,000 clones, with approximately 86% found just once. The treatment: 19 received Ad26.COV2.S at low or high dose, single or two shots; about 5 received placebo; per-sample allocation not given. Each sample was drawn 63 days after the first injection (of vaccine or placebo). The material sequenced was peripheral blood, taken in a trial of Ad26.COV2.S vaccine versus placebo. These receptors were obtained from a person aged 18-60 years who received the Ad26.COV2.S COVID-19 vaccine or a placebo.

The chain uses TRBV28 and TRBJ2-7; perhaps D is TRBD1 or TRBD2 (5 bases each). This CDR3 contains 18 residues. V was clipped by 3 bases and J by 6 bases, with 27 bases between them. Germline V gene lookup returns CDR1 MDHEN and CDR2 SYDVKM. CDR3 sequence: CASSFSKFGTPDWGEQYF. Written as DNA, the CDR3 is TGTGCCAGCAGTTTTAGTAAATTCGGGACCCCGGATTGGGGCGAGCAGTACTTC.

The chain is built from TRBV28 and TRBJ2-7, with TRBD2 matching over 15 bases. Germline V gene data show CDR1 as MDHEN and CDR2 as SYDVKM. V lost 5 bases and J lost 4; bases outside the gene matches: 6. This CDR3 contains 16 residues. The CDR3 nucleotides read TGTGCCAGCAGTCCCCCGGGACTAGCGGGAGGATACGAGCAGTACTTC. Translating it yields CASSPPGLAGGYEQYF.

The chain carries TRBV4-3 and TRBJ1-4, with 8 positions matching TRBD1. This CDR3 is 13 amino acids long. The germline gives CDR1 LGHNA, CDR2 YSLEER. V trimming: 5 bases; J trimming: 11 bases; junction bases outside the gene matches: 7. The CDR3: CASSNGQGGKLFF. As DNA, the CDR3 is TGCGCCAGCAGCAATGGACAGGGAGGGAAACTGTTTTTT.